A single sample is the source of the 25 T cell receptor beta chains below, sequenced in a study of blood T cell repertoires in COVID-19. Clones were read by immunoSEQ multiplex PCR, and TCRdb kept only the in-frame ones, dropping some. The sample holds roughly 180,000 clones, roughly nine tenths seen once. The sample taken for sequencing was peripheral blood. The receptors shown here come from a man aged 70-80 years with active or convalescent COVID-19.

The chain uses TRBV19 and TRBJ1-2; the D gene is possibly TRBD1 (5 bases). The germline V gene has CDR1 LNHDA and CDR2 SQIVND (reference sequence). This CDR3 region has 14 residues. Trimming removed 9 bases at V and 4 bases at J, with 18 bases between. Here the CDR3 reads CASNLSGKGYGYTF. The CDR3 bases are TGTGCCAGCAACTTATCAGGGAAGGGCTATGGCTACACCTTC.

This chain links TRBV27 with TRBJ1-3; weak D call: TRBD1 (5 bases). CDR1 is MNHEY, CDR2 SMNVEV, per germline (reference sequence). The CDR3 contains 12 residues. V shed 7 bases and J shed 7 bases, with 11 bases lying between them. CDR3 amino acids: CASKSAGNTIYF. DNA for the CDR3: TGTGCCAGCAAATCGGCAGGGAACACCATATATTTT.

This chain uses TRBV7-2 with TRBJ1-2, with TRBD1 matching 9 bases. The junction had 6 bases not matched to a gene; V was cut back by 5 bases and J by 5 bases. This CDR3 comprises 14 residues. Germline assignment: CDR1 SGHTA and CDR2 FQGNSA. Here the CDR3 reads CASSVLGTGYGYTF. CDR3 sequence (DNA): TGTGCCAGCAGCGTCCTCGGGACAGGGTATGGCTACACCTTC. The variable domain in full, completed from reference TRBV7-2 and TRBJ1-2, reads GAGVSQSPSNKVTEKGKDVELRCDPISGHTALYWYRQSLGQGLEFLIYFQGNSAPDKSGLPSDRFSAERTGGSVSTLTIQRTQQEDSAVYLCASSVLGTGYGYTFGSGTRLTVV.

The CDR3 spells CAISEGGLADANEQFF. Written as DNA, the CDR3 is TGTGCCATCAGTGAGGGAGGCCTAGCGGACGCCAATGAGCAGTTCTTC. The rearrangement links TRBV10-3 to TRBJ2-1; 7 bases are shared with TRBD2. Germline CDR1 and CDR2: ENHRY and SYGVKD. This CDR3 is built from 16 residues. The J segment lost 6 bases and the V segment lost 2 bases, leaving 10 bases of the junction unmatched.

The rearrangement links TRBV19 to TRBJ2-3; maybe TRBD1 (7 bases). V gave up 5 bases and J gave up 3 bases, with 21 bases separating them. The CDR3 is 17 residues long. Germline CDR1 reads LNHDA; CDR2 reads SQIVND (reference sequence). CDR3 nucleotides: TGTGCCAGTAGTGCCAGGGGGGAGTGGCTGGGGACAGATACGCAGTATTTT. This gives the protein CASSARGEWLGTDTQYF.

The J gene is TRBJ2-3, the V gene TRBV6-2 or TRBV6-3; TRBD2 matches 8 bases. Germline lookup yields CDR1 MNHEY and CDR2 SVGEGT. V lost 6 bases and J lost 3; bases outside the gene matches: 11. The CDR3 loop spans 16 amino acids. DNA of the CDR3: TGTGCCAGCAGCTTCGGGGCGGGGGGAAATACAGATACGCAGTATTTT. It specifies CASSFGAGGNTDTQYF.

V is TRBV19 and J is TRBJ2-7; D not certain. This CDR3 has 15 amino acids. The V gene lost 2 bases and the J gene lost 1 base, with 12 bases spanning the gap. From germline, CDR1 is LNHDA and CDR2 SQIVND (reference sequence). Here the CDR3 reads CASSIISPPSYEQYF. CDR3 nucleotide sequence: TGTGCCAGTAGTATAATCAGTCCACCGTCCTACGAGCAGTACTTC.

This clone was picked up one time. The DNA of the CDR3 is TGTGCCAGCAGCGTCACAGGGGGTTTAGGTGAAAAACTGTTTTTT. Translated, it gives CASSVTGGLGEKLFF. The V call is TRBV9, the J call TRBJ1-4; TRBD1 agrees at 8 bases. Looked up from germline, CDR1 is SGDLS and CDR2 is YYNGEE. The J segment lost 7 bases and the V segment lost 2 bases, leaving 7 bases of the junction unmatched. The CDR3 runs to 15 residues. The full variable domain, in which reference TRBV9 and TRBJ1-4 provide the parts outside the CDR3, is DSGVTQTPKHLITATGQRVTLRCSPRSGDLSVYWYQQSLDQGLQFLIQYYNGEERAKGNILERFSAQQFPDLHSELNLSSLELGDSALYFCASSVTGGLGEKLFFGSGTQLSVL.

This chain links TRBV5-6 with TRBJ2-3; D uncertain. Deletions cut 1 base from V and 0 bases from J, with 3 bases between. CDR1 is SGHDT, CDR2 YYEEEE, per germline. This CDR3 contains 13 residues. The CDR3 here is CASSLRSTDTQYF. CDR3 bases: TGTGCCAGCAGCTTGCGGAGCACAGATACGCAGTATTTT.

The chain carries TRBV29-1 and TRBJ1-2; 8 positions match TRBD1. V shed 6 bases and J 7 bases; nucleotides not matched to a gene: 10. Germline loops: CDR1 SQVTM, CDR2 ANQGSEA. This CDR3 spans 13 amino acids. The CDR3 here is CSVRQGMGGGYTF. CDR3 DNA sequence: TGCAGCGTAAGACAGGGGATGGGAGGTGGCTACACCTTC.

This chain links TRBV18 with TRBJ2-2, with D possibly TRBD1 on 5 matching bases. CDR1 and CDR2 from the germline V gene are KGHSH and LQKENI. Trimming shortened V by 4 bases and J by 0 bases, and 6 bases separated the two germline ends. CDR3 length: 14 residues. In DNA form, the CDR3 reads TGTGCCAGCTCACGACAGACGAACACCGGGGAGCTGTTTTTT. Translating it yields CASSRQTNTGELFF.

This clone was observed once. Different DNA sequences within this sample yield the same CDR3. This rearrangement joins TRBV11-3 to TRBJ1-1; D is unresolved. With 2 bases removed from V and 0 bases from J, the gap between germline ends came to 4 bases. The length of the CDR3 is 13 residues. Per germline, CDR1 SGHNT and CDR2 YENEEA. The CDR3 is CASSLTVNTEAFF. CDR3 bases: TGTGCCAGCAGCTTAACAGTGAACACTGAAGCTTTCTTT.

V gene TRBV6-5 combines with J gene TRBJ1-3; D gene uncertain. Germline assignment: CDR1 MNHEY and CDR2 SVGAGI. The CDR3 loop spans 14 amino acids. The V and J ends lost 2 bases and 0 bases respectively, with 5 bases between them. The CDR3, as DNA: TGTGCCAGCAGTTACCAGGTCTCTGGAAACACCATATATTTT. It specifies CASSYQVSGNTIYF.

The rearrangement links TRBV7-8 to TRBJ2-5, with 9 nucleotides matching TRBD2. Trimming at V came to 2 bases and at J to 4 bases, leaving 8 bases not matched to a gene. This CDR3 spans 16 amino acids. From germline, CDR1 is SGHVS and CDR2 FQNEAQ. The CDR3 DNA reads as TGTGCCAGCAGCTTACCAATAGCGGGAGTGAGAGAGACCCAGTACTTC. The encoded protein is CASSLPIAGVRETQYF. Full variable domain (missing parts from reference TRBV7-8 and TRBJ2-5): GAGVSQSPRYKVAKRGQDVALRCDPISGHVSLFWYQQALGQGPEFLTYFQNEAQLDKSGLPSDRFFAERPEGSVSTLKIQRTQQEDSAVYLCASSLPIAGVRETQYFGPGTRLLVL.

The J gene is TRBJ2-7, the V gene TRBV12-3 or TRBV12-4; D gene uncertain. This CDR3 contains 12 residues. Trimming left V 6 bases short and J 0 bases short, with 6 bases between. For the CDR3, the DNA is TGTGCCAGCAGCGCTAGCTCCTACGAGCAGTACTTC. Encoded protein: CASSASSYEQYF.

The CDR3 DNA reads as TGTGCCAGCAGCTCCCCCCGGGAGGGGAGATATACGCAGTATTTT. Translated, it gives CASSSPREGRYTQYF. This chain connects TRBV5-4 to TRBJ2-3; 8 nucleotides align to TRBD2. Germline V gene data show CDR1 as SGHNT and CDR2 as YYREEE (reference sequence). V shed 3 bases, J shed 7 bases, and the junction held 10 bases outside the gene matches. The CDR3 contains 15 residues.

This chain joins TRBV2 and TRBJ1-6; 9 bases line up with TRBD1. V was pared by 5 bases and J by 12 bases, with 5 bases of the junction left unmatched. Germline CDR1 SNHLY, CDR2 FYNNEI. The CDR3 runs to 13 residues. The CDR3 sequence is CASSTGQGRPLHF. In nucleotides, the CDR3 is TGTGCCAGCAGTACAGGACAGGGGAGACCCCTCCACTTT.

V and J are TRBV27 and TRBJ1-2, with no clear D. The CDR3 totals 14 residues. Germline assignment: CDR1 MNHEY and CDR2 SMNVEV (reference sequence). Trimming removed 7 bases from V and 8 bases from J, with 20 bases in between. The CDR3 coding sequence is TGTGCCAGCACCCCCGGGGTCCGGATTGGCGGCTACACCTTC. Its translation: CASTPGVRIGGYTF.

For the CDR3, the DNA is TGTGCCAGCAGGCCTCCGGGACACGGGAATGAAAAACTGTTTTTT. This translates into CASRPPGHGNEKLFF. The chain carries TRBV2 and TRBJ1-4, with D perhaps matching TRBD1 (6 bases). The CDR3 is made up of 15 amino acids. CDR1 is SNHLY, CDR2 FYNNEI, per germline. Trimming cost V 6 bases and J 5 bases, with 16 bases left between them.

The table lists this clone with a count of one. The V call is TRBV7-9, the J call TRBJ1-3; TRBD1 aligns across 10 bases. The germline V gene has CDR1 SEHNR and CDR2 FQNEAQ (reference sequence). CDR3 length equals 18 residues. V lost 1 base, J lost 4 bases, and 10 bases stayed unmatched. This CDR3 reads CASSLGETGGAIGNTIYF. Written as DNA, the CDR3 is TGTGCCAGCAGCTTAGGGGAGACAGGGGGCGCGATCGGAAACACCATATATTTT. Full variable domain (outside the CDR3, taken from reference TRBV7-9 and TRBJ1-3): DTGVSQNPRHKITKRGQNVTFRCDPISEHNRLYWYRQTLGQGPEFLTYFQNEAQLEKSRLLSDRFSAERPKGSFSTLEIQRTEQGDSAMYLCASSLGETGGAIGNTIYFGEGSWLTVV.

J is TRBJ1-2 and V is TRBV5-5; no clear D. This CDR3 is built from 14 residues. From germline, CDR1 is SGHKS and CDR2 YYEKEE (reference sequence). V lost 4 bases to trimming and J lost 3 bases, with 13 bases between them. The CDR3 DNA is TGTGCCAGCAGCCTAGACTCGTGGGACTATGGCTACACCTTC. This encodes CASSLDSWDYGYTF.

The J gene is TRBJ1-1, the V gene TRBV5-1; 9 bases agree with TRBD1. The CDR3 has 15 residues. Germline V gene sequence: CDR1 SGHRS, CDR2 YFSETQ. V shed 4 bases, J shed 5 bases, and the junction held 9 bases outside the gene matches. The CDR3 loop reads CASSISTGGSTEAFF. The CDR3 DNA sequence: TGCGCCAGCAGCATCTCGACAGGGGGATCGACTGAAGCTTTCTTT. Filled out from reference TRBV5-1 and TRBJ1-1, the complete variable domain reads KAGVTQTPRYLIKTRGQQVTLSCSPISGHRSVSWYQQTPGQGLQFLFEYFSETQRNKGNFPGRFSGRQFSNSRSEMNVSTLELGDSALYLCASSISTGGSTEAFFGQGTRLTVV.

This chain joins TRBV2 and TRBJ1-5; D possibly corresponds to TRBD1 (5 bases). Looked up from germline, CDR1 is SNHLY and CDR2 is FYNNEI. The CDR3 extends over 14 amino acids. Between the trimmed V and J ends, which lost 5 bases and 0 bases, there was a span of 8 bases. CDR3 residues: CASSQGLSNQPQHF. CDR3 nucleotide sequence: TGTGCCAGCAGTCAGGGACTTAGCAATCAGCCCCAGCATTTT.

This rearrangement joins TRBV7-6 to TRBJ2-2; 9 positions match TRBD1. J was trimmed by 4 bases and V by 3 bases; bases with no gene match: 12. Germline CDR1 reads SGHVS; CDR2 reads FNYEAQ. The CDR3 totals 18 residues. This chain's CDR3 is CASSFRGTGSLITGELFF. CDR3 in DNA: TGTGCCAGCAGCTTCCGGGGGACAGGGTCCCTAATCACCGGGGAGCTGTTTTTT.

This clone was counted a single time. CDR3 sequence (DNA): TGTGCCAGCAGTTACCGACGGGGAGGGAACACTGAAGCTTTCTTT. This gives the protein CASSYRRGGNTEAFF. This rearrangement joins TRBV6-5 to TRBJ1-1; no reliable D call. Germline loops: CDR1 MNHEY, CDR2 SVGAGI. V shed 2 bases and J shed 1 base, with 11 bases lying between them. The CDR3 has 15 residues.